This note documents a single T cell receptor beta chain sequence. Germline V gene lookup returns CDR1 MNHNY and CDR2 SVGAGI (reference sequence). V dropped 9 bases and J dropped 5 bases, with 17 bases sitting between them. CDR3 size: 14 residues. In the authors' methods: Researchers report that nucleated cell counts were estimated from reference gene primer amplification. Here immunoSEQ multiplex PCR was the method, and the copy in TCRdb shows in-frame clones only, minus some. V and J calls plus clone size are reproduced from that table; the DNA served to infer D and trimming. The table lists about 110,000 clones, 65% to 80% of them singletons, with roughly 7.5% in the top ten. This entry comes from a study of blood T cell repertoires in COVID-19. As for the study in general: The origin of the acute and convalescent COVID-19 samples was the United States, Italy and Spain. T cells, B-cell-depleted T cells, or PBMCs supplied cDNA or gDNA.

This chain connects TRBV6-6 to TRBJ1-5, with a possible D match to TRBD1 (5 bases). The sequenced sample consisted of peripheral blood. This sequence was found in a woman aged 55-69 years with acute or convalescent COVID-19. The CDR3 sequence: CASRAGTLHQPQHF. The CDR3 DNA follows: TGTGCCAGTAGGGCAGGGACTCTACATCAGCCCCAGCATTTT.